This T cell receptor beta chain was profiled in a study of beta chain features in type 1 diabetes. The sequenced template was cDNA made from the entire isolated RNA. TCRdb's copy holds only in-frame clones and misses some; the assay was immunoSEQ multiplex PCR. The data contain fewer than 450,000 clones, 13% of them seen just once; the ten biggest clones take up roughly 0.016%. Turning to this clone: Its antigen is currently unknown.

Every participating donor gave one draw, a heparinised blood sample averaging about 120 mL. Study conclusions and caveats: Significant though moderate, a shortening of TCRB CDR3s appeared in all four CD4+ subsets of Type 1 diabetes patients.

CDR1 is MGHRA and CDR2 is YSYEKL in the germline V gene. The V segment lost 2 bases and the J segment 4 bases; nucleotides outside the gene matches: 7. This CDR3 comprises 17 residues. The sequenced material came from naive CD4+ T cells from blood. This chain joins TRBV4-1 and TRBJ2-3; 12 bases line up with TRBD2. This receptor was obtained from a woman in her late teens or twenties with type 1 diabetes. Written as DNA, the CDR3 is TGCGCCAGCAGCCAACTCTCCGGACTAGCGGGATCAGATACGCAGTATTTT. Translated: CASSQLSGLAGSDTQYF.